These T cell receptor beta chains were read from a single sample in a study of radiation and T cells in renal cell carcinoma. Clones were sequenced by immunoSEQ multiplex PCR, and TCRdb holds only the in-frame ones, with some missing. Of some 150,000 clones listed, about nine tenths are singletons. The source was blood, collected from a patient whose treatment included radiotherapy and nephrectomy. Receptors originate from a woman aged 45-65 years with renal cell carcinoma. The CDR3 runs from the conserved cysteine through the conserved F or W. A D gene is named only where the DNA matches it firmly. Clone size appears in some rows only: once, few, many, or a class for an expanded clone.

clone_size: .; d_call: .; v_call: TRBV7-3; j_call: TRBJ1-3; cdr3_aa: CASSPNRSPGNTIYF; cdr3_nt: TGTGCCAGCAGCCCCAACAGAAGTCCTGGAAACACCATATATTTT
clone_size: .; d_call: .; v_call: TRBV19; j_call: TRBJ2-6; cdr3_aa: CASTDSSTGANVLTF; cdr3_nt: TGTGCCAGTACCGATTCCAGTACCGGGGCCAACGTCCTGACTTTC
clone_size: .; d_call: .; v_call: TRBV10-3; j_call: TRBJ2-3; cdr3_aa: CAISAGSTDTQYF; cdr3_nt: TGTGCCATCTCCGCCGGAAGCACAGATACGCAGTATTTT
clone_size: .; d_call: TRBD1; v_call: TRBV5-1; j_call: TRBJ1-1; cdr3_aa: CASSLAVTGVEAFF; cdr3_nt: TGCGCCAGCAGCTTGGCAGTAACAGGGGTTGAAGCTTTCTTT
clone_size: .; d_call: .; v_call: TRBV6-5; j_call: TRBJ1-2; cdr3_aa: CASSPSTGRNYGYTF; cdr3_nt: TGTGCCAGCAGTCCCTCCACAGGGAGGAACTATGGCTACACCTTC
clone_size: .; d_call: TRBD2; v_call: TRBV7-2; j_call: TRBJ2-6; cdr3_aa: CASRGTSIYSGANVLTF; cdr3_nt: TGTGCCAGCAGAGGGACTAGCATTTACTCTGGGGCCAACGTCCTGACTTTC
clone_size: few; d_call: .; v_call: TRBV5-1; j_call: TRBJ1-1; cdr3_aa: CASSLGGGTEAFF; cdr3_nt: TGCGCCAGCAGCTTAGGGGGTGGCACTGAAGCTTTCTTT
clone_size: .; d_call: .; v_call: TRBV7-2; j_call: TRBJ1-1; cdr3_aa: CASSPRWRVTEAFF; cdr3_nt: TGTGCCAGCAGCCCACGATGGAGGGTCACTGAAGCTTTCTTT
clone_size: .; d_call: .; v_call: TRBV6-6; j_call: TRBJ2-7; cdr3_aa: CASSPGSTSYEQYF; cdr3_nt: TGTGCCAGCAGCCCCGGGTCAACGTCCTACGAGCAGTACTTC
clone_size: .; d_call: .; v_call: TRBV5-8; j_call: TRBJ1-5; cdr3_aa: CASSFRVGSNQPQHF; cdr3_nt: TGTGCCAGCAGCTTTAGGGTGGGAAGCAATCAGCCCCAGCATTTT
clone_size: few; d_call: .; v_call: TRBV19; j_call: TRBJ2-2; cdr3_aa: CASSAANTGELFF; cdr3_nt: TGTGCCAGTAGTGCGGCGAACACCGGGGAGCTGTTTTTT
clone_size: .; d_call: .; v_call: TRBV11-2; j_call: TRBJ2-2; cdr3_aa: CASSQWVRVGITGELFF; cdr3_nt: TGTGCCAGCAGCCAGTGGGTCAGGGTGGGGATCACCGGGGAGCTGTTTTTT
clone_size: few; d_call: TRBD1; v_call: TRBV6-4; j_call: TRBJ1-1; cdr3_aa: CASSGGTGGLGDTEAFF; cdr3_nt: TGTGCCAGCAGTGGTGGGACAGGGGGCTTGGGAGACACTGAAGCTTTCTTT
clone_size: .; d_call: TRBD1; v_call: TRBV14; j_call: TRBJ2-7; cdr3_aa: CASSPTPTGLGQYF; cdr3_nt: TGTGCCAGCAGCCCCACCCCGACAGGGCTTGGGCAGTACTTC
clone_size: .; d_call: .; v_call: TRBV6-5; j_call: TRBJ1-4; cdr3_aa: CASSSGTREKLFF; cdr3_nt: TGTGCCAGCAGTTCTGGGACGCGGGAAAAACTGTTTTTT
clone_size: .; d_call: TRBD2; v_call: TRBV5-1; j_call: TRBJ2-2; cdr3_aa: CASEGLAGTGELFF; cdr3_nt: TGCGCCAGCGAGGGACTAGCGGGGACCGGGGAGCTGTTTTTT
clone_size: .; d_call: TRBD1; v_call: TRBV6-6; j_call: TRBJ1-5; cdr3_aa: CASSYPGQGVQPQHF; cdr3_nt: TGTGCCAGCAGTTATCCCGGACAGGGGGTTCAGCCCCAGCATTTT
clone_size: .; d_call: .; v_call: TRBV5-1; j_call: TRBJ2-3; cdr3_aa: CASSLALAVTDTQYF; cdr3_nt: TGCGCCAGCAGCTTGGCCTTGGCAGTTACAGATACGCAGTATTTT
clone_size: .; d_call: .; v_call: TRBV2; j_call: TRBJ1-1; cdr3_aa: CASAGMDTEAFF; cdr3_nt: TGTGCCAGCGCAGGGATGGACACTGAAGCTTTCTTT
clone_size: .; d_call: .; v_call: TRBV10-3; j_call: TRBJ1-4; cdr3_aa: CAISRDTVNEKLFF; cdr3_nt: TGTGCCATCAGCCGGGACACCGTTAATGAAAAACTGTTTTTT
clone_size: .; d_call: .; v_call: TRBV7-2; j_call: TRBJ2-5; cdr3_aa: CASRHDKRAAETQYF; cdr3_nt: TGTGCCAGCAGGCATGATAAGAGGGCTGCGGAGACCCAGTACTTC
clone_size: .; d_call: TRBD1; v_call: TRBV7-4; j_call: TRBJ1-5; cdr3_aa: CASSHRGRNQPQHF; cdr3_nt: TGTGCCAGCAGCCACAGGGGACGTAATCAGCCCCAGCATTTT
clone_size: few; d_call: .; v_call: TRBV18; j_call: TRBJ1-1; cdr3_aa: CASSASQGTEAFF; cdr3_nt: TGTGCCAGCTCCGCCAGCCAGGGGACTGAAGCTTTCTTT
clone_size: .; d_call: .; v_call: TRBV6-4; j_call: TRBJ1-1; cdr3_aa: CASSPRKGGTEAFF; cdr3_nt: TGTGCCAGCAGCCCCCGAAAGGGGGGAACTGAAGCTTTCTTT
clone_size: .; d_call: .; v_call: TRBV7-8; j_call: TRBJ1-4; cdr3_aa: CASSLGGRINEKLFF; cdr3_nt: TGTGCCAGCAGCTTGGGCGGCAGGATTAATGAAAAACTGTTTTTT
clone_size: .; d_call: .; v_call: TRBV9; j_call: TRBJ2-5; cdr3_aa: CASSFSGTQQETQYF; cdr3_nt: TGTGCCAGCAGCTTCAGCGGGACACAACAAGAGACCCAGTACTTC
clone_size: .; d_call: .; v_call: TRBV5-1; j_call: TRBJ2-7; cdr3_aa: CASSLGDTDYEQYF; cdr3_nt: TGCGCCAGCAGCTTGGGGGACACTGACTACGAGCAGTACTTC
clone_size: .; d_call: .; v_call: TRBV5-3; j_call: TRBJ2-1; cdr3_aa: CARSHAGLPYNEQFF; cdr3_nt: TGTGCCAGAAGCCATGCTGGGCTCCCCTACAATGAGCAGTTCTTC
clone_size: .; d_call: .; v_call: TRBV6-4; j_call: TRBJ2-3; cdr3_aa: CASSDGAVSTDTQYF; cdr3_nt: TGTGCCAGCAGTGACGGGGCGGTGAGCACAGATACGCAGTATTTT
clone_size: .; d_call: TRBD1; v_call: TRBV7-2; j_call: TRBJ1-2; cdr3_aa: CASSPLGTGGSYGYTF; cdr3_nt: TGTGCCAGCAGCCCCCTGGGGACAGGGGGTAGTTATGGCTACACCTTC
clone_size: .; d_call: TRBD2; v_call: TRBV6-4; j_call: TRBJ2-1; cdr3_aa: CASSRGLAGDNEQFF; cdr3_nt: TGTGCCAGCAGTCGGGGACTAGCGGGGGACAATGAGCAGTTCTTC
clone_size: .; d_call: .; v_call: TRBV5-4; j_call: TRBJ2-7; cdr3_aa: CASSLGNQGEQYF; cdr3_nt: TGTGCCAGCAGCTTGGGGAATCAGGGCGAGCAGTACTTC
clone_size: .; d_call: .; v_call: TRBV6-1; j_call: TRBJ1-4; cdr3_aa: CASSLQKTTNEKLFF; cdr3_nt: TGTGCCAGCAGCCTGCAGAAAACAACTAATGAAAAACTGTTTTTT
clone_size: once; d_call: .; v_call: TRBV19; j_call: TRBJ2-3; cdr3_aa: CASSLSVTDTQYF; cdr3_nt: TGTGCCAGTAGTCTTTCGGTTACAGATACGCAGTATTTT
clone_size: once; d_call: .; v_call: TRBV4-1; j_call: TRBJ2-1; cdr3_aa: CASSQALGIGEQFF; cdr3_nt: TGCGCCAGCAGCCAAGCCTTGGGTATTGGTGAGCAGTTCTTC
clone_size: .; d_call: TRBD2; v_call: TRBV4-2; j_call: TRBJ2-5; cdr3_aa: CASSQEREAGRQETQYF; cdr3_nt: TGTGCCAGCAGCCAAGAACGGGAAGCGGGGAGACAAGAGACCCAGTACTTC
clone_size: .; d_call: .; v_call: TRBV11-2; j_call: TRBJ1-1; cdr3_aa: CASGLGGAEAFF; cdr3_nt: TGTGCCAGCGGCCTGGGGGGGGCTGAAGCTTTCTTT